This is a list of T cell receptor beta chains from one sample in a study of blood T cells in healthy people across ages. TCRdb re-called the 5' RACE reads through MiXCR, storing one row per CDR3 protein. The sample consists of under 2 million distinct CDR3 sequences, about 32% of them appearing once. Sequenced input: blood. Every receptor here comes from a woman aged 25 to 39 in good health. Both conserved end residues are part of each CDR3. A D gene is named only where the DNA matches it firmly. Some rows mark clone size as missing; the rest say once, few, many or name a class of expanded clone.

TRBJ1-5,NA,NA,TRBV15,CATSREAGARSNQPQHF,TGTGCCACCAGCAGAGAGGCGGGGGCGAGGAGCAATCAGCCCCAGCATTTT
TRBJ2-7,few,NA,TRBV7-8,CASKSSSDSYEQYF,TGTGCCAGCAAGAGCTCTAGCGACTCCTACGAGCAGTACTTC
TRBJ2-5,NA,TRBD2,TRBV5-1,CASSPGQSSGLGETQYF,TGCGCCAGCAGCCCCGGACAGTCTAGCGGGTTAGGAGAGACCCAGTACTTC
TRBJ2-7,few,NA,TRBV20-1,CSARDPGGRSSYEQYF,TGCAGTGCTAGAGATCCCGGGGGCAGGAGCTCCTACGAGCAGTACTTC
TRBJ1-1,NA,NA,TRBV2,CASNRGPPHTEAFF,TGTGCCAGCAATCGGGGACCCCCTCACACTGAAGCTTTCTTT
TRBJ2-7,NA,TRBD2,TRBV7-2,CASSLRTSGRSHTYEQYF,TGTGCCAGCAGCTTAAGGACTAGCGGGAGGTCACATACCTACGAGCAGTACTTC
TRBJ2-1,NA,TRBD1,TRBV20-1,CSARRGGLGNEQFF,TGCAGTGCTAGGAGAGGGGGCCTGGGCAATGAGCAGTTCTTC
TRBJ2-7,once,NA,TRBV7-2,CASSSPAVGGNYNEQYF,TGTGCCAGCAGCTCCCCAGCGGTCGGAGGTAACTACAATGAGCAGTACTTC
TRBJ2-7,few,NA,TRBV30,CAWSNGYEQYF,TGTGCCTGGAGTAATGGGTACGAGCAGTACTTC
TRBJ2-3,NA,TRBD2,TRBV6-5,CASSYSGPAGGVTDTQYF,TGTGCCAGCAGTTACTCGGGTCCAGCGGGGGGGGTCACAGATACGCAGTATTTT
TRBJ2-7,many,NA,TRBV20-1,CSARWETGYEQYF,TGCAGTGCTAGATGGGAGACAGGCTACGAGCAGTACTTC
TRBJ2-5,NA,NA,TRBV19,CASSIGPKETQYF,TGTGCCAGTAGTATCGGGCCTAAAGAGACCCAGTACTTC
TRBJ1-2,NA,TRBD1,TRBV6-6,CASSPGGGERGYTF,TGTGCCAGCAGTCCAGGGGGGGGGGAACGTGGCTACACCTTC
TRBJ1-2,few,TRBD1,TRBV7-3,CASTLRGQGANYGYTF,TGTGCCAGCACCCTGAGGGGACAGGGAGCTAACTATGGCTACACCTTC
TRBJ2-7,NA,NA,TRBV29-1,CSAGLNSNSYEQYF,TGCAGCGCCGGACTGAATTCGAACTCCTACGAGCAGTACTTC
TRBJ2-5,NA,TRBD2,TRBV20-1,CSAAPVGSGGRETQYF,TGCAGTGCTGCCCCCGTGGGTAGCGGGGGCCGAGAGACCCAGTACTTC